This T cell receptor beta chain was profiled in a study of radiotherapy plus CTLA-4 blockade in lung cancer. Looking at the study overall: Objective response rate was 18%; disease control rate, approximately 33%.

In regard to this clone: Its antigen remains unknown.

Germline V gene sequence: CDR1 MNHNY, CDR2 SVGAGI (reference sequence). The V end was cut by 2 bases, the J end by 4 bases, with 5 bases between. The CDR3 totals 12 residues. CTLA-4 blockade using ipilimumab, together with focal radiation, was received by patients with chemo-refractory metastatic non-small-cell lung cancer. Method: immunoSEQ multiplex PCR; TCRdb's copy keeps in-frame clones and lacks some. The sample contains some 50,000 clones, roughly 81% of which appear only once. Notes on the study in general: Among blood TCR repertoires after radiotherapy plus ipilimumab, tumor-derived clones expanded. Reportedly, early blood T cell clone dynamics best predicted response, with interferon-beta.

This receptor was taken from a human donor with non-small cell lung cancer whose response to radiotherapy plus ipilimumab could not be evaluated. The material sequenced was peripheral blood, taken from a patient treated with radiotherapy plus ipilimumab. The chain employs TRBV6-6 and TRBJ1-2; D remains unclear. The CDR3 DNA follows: TGTGCCAGCAGTTACGTGAGCTATGGCTACACCTTC. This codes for CASSYVSYGYTF.